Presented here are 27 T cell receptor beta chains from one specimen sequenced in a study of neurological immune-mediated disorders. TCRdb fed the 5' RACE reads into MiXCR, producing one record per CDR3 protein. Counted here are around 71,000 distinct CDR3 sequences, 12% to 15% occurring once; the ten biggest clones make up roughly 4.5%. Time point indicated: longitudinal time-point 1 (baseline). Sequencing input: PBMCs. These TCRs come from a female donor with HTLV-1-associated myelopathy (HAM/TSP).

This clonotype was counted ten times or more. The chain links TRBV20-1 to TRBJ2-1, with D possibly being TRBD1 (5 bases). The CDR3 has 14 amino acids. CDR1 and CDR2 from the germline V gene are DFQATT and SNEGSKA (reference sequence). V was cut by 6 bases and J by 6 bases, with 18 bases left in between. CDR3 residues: CSAPQGPVRNEQFF. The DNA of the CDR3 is TGCAGTGCCCCCCAGGGCCCCGTGCGCAATGAGCAGTTCTTC.

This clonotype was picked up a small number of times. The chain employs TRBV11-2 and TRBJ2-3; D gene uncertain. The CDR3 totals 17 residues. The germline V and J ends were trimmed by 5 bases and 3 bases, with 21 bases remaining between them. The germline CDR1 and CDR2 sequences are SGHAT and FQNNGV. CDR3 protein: CASSPPGLRGETDTQYF. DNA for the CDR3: TGTGCCAGCAGCCCCCCGGGCCTCCGAGGAGAGACAGATACGCAGTATTTT.

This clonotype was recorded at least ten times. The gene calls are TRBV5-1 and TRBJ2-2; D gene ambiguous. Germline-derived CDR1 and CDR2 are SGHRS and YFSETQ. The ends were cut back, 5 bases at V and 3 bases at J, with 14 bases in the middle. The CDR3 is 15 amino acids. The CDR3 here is CASRNLMWDTGELFF. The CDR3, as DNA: TGCGCCAGCAGGAACCTGATGTGGGACACCGGGGAGCTGTTTTTT. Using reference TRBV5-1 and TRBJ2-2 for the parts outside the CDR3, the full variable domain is KAGVTQTPRYLIKTRGQQVTLSCSPISGHRSVSWYQQTPGQGLQFLFEYFSETQRNKGNFPGRFSGRQFSNSRSEMNVSTLELGDSALYLCASRNLMWDTGELFFGEGSRLTVL.

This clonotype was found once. This CDR3 is CSAENSGGETGELFF. The CDR3, as DNA: TGCAGTGCAGAAAATAGCGGGGGGGAAACCGGGGAGCTGTTTTTT. J is TRBJ2-2 and V is TRBV20-1, with TRBD2 matching 11 bases. CDR3 length: 15 amino acids. The germline V gene encodes CDR1 DFQATT and CDR2 SNEGSKA (reference sequence). With V trimmed by 6 bases and J by 5 bases, 8 bases remained unmatched.

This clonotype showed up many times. CDR3 loop: CASNLAASNQPQHF. The CDR3 region has the DNA TGTGCCAGCAATCTTGCCGCGAGCAATCAGCCCCAGCATTTT. V gene TRBV2 combines with J gene TRBJ1-5; no firm D call. CDR3 size: 14 residues. V dropped 7 bases and J dropped 1 base, with 11 bases sitting between them. Germline CDR1 is SNHLY and CDR2 is FYNNEI.

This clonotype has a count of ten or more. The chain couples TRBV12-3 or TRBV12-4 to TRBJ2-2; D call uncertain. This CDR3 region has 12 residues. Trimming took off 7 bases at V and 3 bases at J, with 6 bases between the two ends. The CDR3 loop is CASNQYTGELFF. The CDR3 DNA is TGTGCCAGCAATCAATACACCGGGGAGCTGTTTTTT.

CDR3 region: CASSPQPGRNNEQFF. The CDR3 DNA sequence: TGTGCCAGCTCACCACAGCCGGGACGGAACAATGAGCAGTTCTTC. V usage is TRBV18 and J usage is TRBJ2-1, with D possibly called TRBD1 or TRBD2 (5 bases each). The V gene lost 1 base and the J gene lost 5 bases, with 12 bases spanning the gap. Germline CDR1 is KGHSH and CDR2 is LQKENI. This CDR3 is built from 15 residues.

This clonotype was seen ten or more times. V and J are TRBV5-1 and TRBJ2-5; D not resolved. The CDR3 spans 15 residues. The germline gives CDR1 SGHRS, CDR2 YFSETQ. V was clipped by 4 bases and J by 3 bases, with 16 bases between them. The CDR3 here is CASSVTGPSKETQYF. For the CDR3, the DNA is TGCGCCAGCAGCGTCACCGGGCCGAGTAAAGAGACCCAGTACTTC.

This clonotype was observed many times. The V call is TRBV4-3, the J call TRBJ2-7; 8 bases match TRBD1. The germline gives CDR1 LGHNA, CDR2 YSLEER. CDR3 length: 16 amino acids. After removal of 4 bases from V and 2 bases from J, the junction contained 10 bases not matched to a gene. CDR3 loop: CASSPDRTGSTYEQYF. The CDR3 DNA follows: TGCGCCAGCAGCCCCGACCGGACAGGGAGTACCTACGAGCAGTACTTC.

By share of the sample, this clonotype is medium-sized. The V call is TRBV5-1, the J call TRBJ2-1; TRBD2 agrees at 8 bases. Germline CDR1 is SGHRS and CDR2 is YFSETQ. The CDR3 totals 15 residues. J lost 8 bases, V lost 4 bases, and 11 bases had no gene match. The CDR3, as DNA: TGCGCCAGCAGCGCGCCTAGCGGGTCGGGCGATGAGCAGTTCTTC. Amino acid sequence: CASSAPSGSGDEQFF.

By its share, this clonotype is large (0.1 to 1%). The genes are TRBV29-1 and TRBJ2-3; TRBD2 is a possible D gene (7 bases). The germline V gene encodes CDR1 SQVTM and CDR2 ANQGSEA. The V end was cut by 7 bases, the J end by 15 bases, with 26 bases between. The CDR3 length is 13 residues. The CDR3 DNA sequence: TGCAGCGCCTCCCTCCGGGGGGCTCAAGGTGTATATTTT. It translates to CSASLRGAQGVYF.

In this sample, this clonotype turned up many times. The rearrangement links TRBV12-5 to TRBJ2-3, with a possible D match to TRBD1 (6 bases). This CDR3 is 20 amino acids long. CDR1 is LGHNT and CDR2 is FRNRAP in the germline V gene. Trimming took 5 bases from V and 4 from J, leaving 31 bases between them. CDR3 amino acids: CASGGEQGFRGIGRADTQYF. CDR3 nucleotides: TGTGCTAGTGGTGGGGAACAGGGTTTTAGGGGAATAGGCAGGGCAGATACGCAGTATTTT. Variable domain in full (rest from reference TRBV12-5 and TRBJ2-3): DARVTQTPRHKVTEMGQEVTMRCQPILGHNTVFWYRQTMMQGLELLAYFRNRAPLDDSGMPKDRFSAEMPDATLATLKIQPSEPRDSAVYFCASGGEQGFRGIGRADTQYFGPGTRLTVL.

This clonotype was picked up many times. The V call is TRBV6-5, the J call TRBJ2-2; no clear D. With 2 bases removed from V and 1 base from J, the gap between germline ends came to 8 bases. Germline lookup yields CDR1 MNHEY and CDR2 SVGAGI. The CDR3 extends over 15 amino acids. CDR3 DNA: TGTGCCAGCAGTTACGGGCAGGTGAACACCGGGGAGCTGTTTTTT. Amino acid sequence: CASSYGQVNTGELFF.

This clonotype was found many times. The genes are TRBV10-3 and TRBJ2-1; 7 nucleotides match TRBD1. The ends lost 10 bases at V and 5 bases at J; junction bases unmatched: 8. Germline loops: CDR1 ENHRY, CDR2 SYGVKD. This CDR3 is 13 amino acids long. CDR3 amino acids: CATAGTAHNEQFF. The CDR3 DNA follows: TGTGCCACTGCCGGGACAGCCCACAATGAGCAGTTCTTC.

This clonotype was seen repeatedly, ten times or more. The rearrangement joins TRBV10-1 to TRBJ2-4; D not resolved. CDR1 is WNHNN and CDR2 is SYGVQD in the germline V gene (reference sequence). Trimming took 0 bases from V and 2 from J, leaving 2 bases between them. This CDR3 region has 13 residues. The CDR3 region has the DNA TGCGCCAGCAGTGAGTCAACCAAAAACATTCAGTACTTC. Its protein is CASSESTKNIQYF.

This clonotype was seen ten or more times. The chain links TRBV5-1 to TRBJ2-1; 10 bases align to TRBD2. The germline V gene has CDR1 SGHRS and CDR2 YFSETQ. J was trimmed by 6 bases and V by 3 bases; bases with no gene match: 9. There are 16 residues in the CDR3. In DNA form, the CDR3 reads TGCGCCAGCAGCTCCGTTGTACGGACTAGCGGCAATGAGCAGTTCTTC. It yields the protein CASSSVVRTSGNEQFF.

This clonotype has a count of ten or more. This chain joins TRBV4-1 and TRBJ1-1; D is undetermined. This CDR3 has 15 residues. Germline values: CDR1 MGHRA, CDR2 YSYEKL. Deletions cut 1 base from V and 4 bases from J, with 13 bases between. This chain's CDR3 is CASSQGVLDGTEAFF. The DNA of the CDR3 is TGCGCCAGCAGCCAAGGGGTTTTGGACGGCACTGAAGCTTTCTTT.

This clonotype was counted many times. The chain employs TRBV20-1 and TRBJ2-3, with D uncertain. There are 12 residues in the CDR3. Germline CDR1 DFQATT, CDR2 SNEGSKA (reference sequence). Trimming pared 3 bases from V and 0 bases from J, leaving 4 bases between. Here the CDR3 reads CSASASTDTQYF. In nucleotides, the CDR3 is TGCAGTGCTAGTGCTAGCACAGATACGCAGTATTTT.

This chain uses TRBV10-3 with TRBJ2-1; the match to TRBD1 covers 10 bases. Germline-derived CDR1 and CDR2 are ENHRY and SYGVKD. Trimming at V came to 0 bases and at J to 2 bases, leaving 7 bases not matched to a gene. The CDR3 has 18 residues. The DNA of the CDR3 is TGTGCCATCAGTGAGTCTCTATCCGGGACAGGGGCCTACAATGAGCAGTTCTTC. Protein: CAISESLSGTGAYNEQFF.

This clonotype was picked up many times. The CDR3 is CASSFNTGEKLFF. Written as DNA, the CDR3 is TGCGCCAGCAGCTTTAATACGGGCGAAAAACTGTTTTTT. This chain joins TRBV5-1 and TRBJ1-4; no firm D call. The germline V gene has CDR1 SGHRS and CDR2 YFSETQ. The CDR3 is 13 amino acids. The V end lost 2 bases, the J end lost 8 bases, and 10 bases lay between the germline ends.

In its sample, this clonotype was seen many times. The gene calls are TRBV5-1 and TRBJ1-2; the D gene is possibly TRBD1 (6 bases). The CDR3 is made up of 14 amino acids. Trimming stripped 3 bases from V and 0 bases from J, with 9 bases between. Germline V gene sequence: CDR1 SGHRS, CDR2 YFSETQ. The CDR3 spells CASSSGHANYGYTF. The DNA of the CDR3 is TGCGCCAGCAGCTCGGGACACGCTAACTATGGCTACACCTTC.

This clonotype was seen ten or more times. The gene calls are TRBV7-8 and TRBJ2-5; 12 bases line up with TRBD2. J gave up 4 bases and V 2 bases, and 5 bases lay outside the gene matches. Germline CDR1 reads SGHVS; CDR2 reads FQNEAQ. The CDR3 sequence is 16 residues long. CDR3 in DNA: TGTGCCAGCAGCTTAAGCGGACTAGCGGGGACAGAGACCCAGTACTTC. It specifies CASSLSGLAGTETQYF.

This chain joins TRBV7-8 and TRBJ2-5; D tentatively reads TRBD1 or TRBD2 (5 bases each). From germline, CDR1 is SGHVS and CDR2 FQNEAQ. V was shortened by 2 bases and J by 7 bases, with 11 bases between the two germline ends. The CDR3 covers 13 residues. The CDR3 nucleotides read TGTGCCAGCAGCTTAAGGGACCAGGGGACCCAGTACTTC. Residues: CASSLRDQGTQYF.

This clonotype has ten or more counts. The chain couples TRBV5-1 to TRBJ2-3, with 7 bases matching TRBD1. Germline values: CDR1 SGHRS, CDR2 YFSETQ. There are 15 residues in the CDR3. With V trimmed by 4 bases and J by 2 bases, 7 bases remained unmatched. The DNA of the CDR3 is TGCGCCAGCAGCCGCTGGACAGGACTCACAGATACGCAGTATTTT. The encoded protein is CASSRWTGLTDTQYF.

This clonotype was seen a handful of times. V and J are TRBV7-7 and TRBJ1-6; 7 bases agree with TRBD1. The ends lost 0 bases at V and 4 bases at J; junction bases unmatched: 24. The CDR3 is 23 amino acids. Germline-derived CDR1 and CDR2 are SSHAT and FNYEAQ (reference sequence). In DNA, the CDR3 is TGTGCCAGCAGCTTAGCCCTCCCCCTGACTGGTCACAGGGGCGAATATTATAATTCACCCCTCCACTTT. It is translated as CASSLALPLTGHRGEYYNSPLHF.

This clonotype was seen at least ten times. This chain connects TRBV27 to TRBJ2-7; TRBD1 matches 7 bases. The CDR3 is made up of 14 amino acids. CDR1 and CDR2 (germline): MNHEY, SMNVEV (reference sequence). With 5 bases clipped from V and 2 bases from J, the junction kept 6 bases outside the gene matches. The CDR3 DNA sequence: TGTGCCAGCAGTAAGGACAGGTCCCCCTACGAGCAGTACTTC. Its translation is CASSKDRSPYEQYF.

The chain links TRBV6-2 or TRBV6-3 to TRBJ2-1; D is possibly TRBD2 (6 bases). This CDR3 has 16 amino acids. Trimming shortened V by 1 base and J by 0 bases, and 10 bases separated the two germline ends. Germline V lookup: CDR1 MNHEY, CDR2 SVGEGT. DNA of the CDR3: TGTGCCAGCAGTTACTGGCGGAGGGCCTCCTACAATGAGCAGTTCTTC. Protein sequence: CASSYWRRASYNEQFF.